Listed below are T cell receptor beta chains from one sample, sequenced in a study of T cell responses to AZD1222 COVID-19 vaccine. Data came from immunoSEQ multiplex PCR; TCRdb stores just in-frame clones and leaves some out. The sample has 180,000 or so clones, 94% seen once. The sample in question was peripheral blood, obtained on day 0 of AZD1222 vaccination. The receptors shown here come from an adult in good health. Each CDR3 is given with its conserved first and last residue. The order of the fields is J gene, D gene, clone size, V gene, CDR3 DNA, CDR3 protein. The D gene is left open where the match is weak. Clone size is shown for a subset of rows, as once, few, many or a class of expanded clone.

>TRBJ2-1|.|.|TRBV7-9
TGTGCCAGCAGGTACTTCCCTAACTACAATGAGCAGTTCTTC
CASRYFPNYNEQFF
>TRBJ2-7|.|once|TRBV6-2/TRBV6-3
TGTGCCAGCAGTTCACAGGCGATTTACGAGCAGTACTTC
CASSSQAIYEQYF
>TRBJ1-5|TRBD1|.|TRBV2
TGTGCCAGCAGTCGGGAGGGGTTACAGGGGCCTAATAGCAATCAGCCCCAGCATTTT
CASSREGLQGPNSNQPQHF
>TRBJ2-2|.|.|TRBV11-2
TGTGCCAGCAGCTTAGGACTTCTAGGGAACACCGGGGAGCTGTTTTTT
CASSLGLLGNTGELFF
>TRBJ2-1|.|.|TRBV2
TGTGCCAGCAGTGAAAGTGAGCAGTTCTTC
CASSESEQFF
>TRBJ1-5|.|.|TRBV28
TGTGCCAGTTCTCCTCTTTCTGGGCCCCAGCATTTT
CASSPLSGPQHF
>TRBJ1-1|TRBD1|.|TRBV6-5
TGTGCCAGCAGTCACCGACAGGGAAAGACTGAAGCTTTCTTT
CASSHRQGKTEAFF
>TRBJ1-3|.|once|TRBV19
TGTGCCAGTAGCCTACTGCAAAGCTCTGGAAACACCATATATTTT
CASSLLQSSGNTIYF
>TRBJ2-1|.|.|TRBV4-2
TGTGCCAGCAGCCAAGAAGAGTATTGGGGTGAGCAGTTCTTC
CASSQEEYWGEQFF
>TRBJ1-5|.|.|TRBV7-9
TGTGCCAGCAGCTTGGTTTGGGGTCAGCCCCAGCATTTT
CASSLVWGQPQHF
>TRBJ2-2|.|once|TRBV3-1/TRBV3-2
TGTGCCAGCAGCCAAGATCGCTTCAGGGACGGGGAGCTGTTTTTT
CASSQDRFRDGELFF
>TRBJ1-4|.|.|TRBV4-2
TGTGCCAGCAGCCAAGATGGGCAGGTCAGTGCAAAACTGTTTTTT
CASSQDGQVSAKLFF
>TRBJ2-5|.|.|TRBV5-6
TGTGCCAGCAGCCCGACAGAAAACGTTGAGACCCAGTACTTC
CASSPTENVETQYF
>TRBJ2-1|TRBD2|.|TRBV7-6
TGTGCCAGCAGCTCCCACCCGGGAGGTTCCTACAATGAGCAGTTCTTC
CASSSHPGGSYNEQFF
>TRBJ2-7|.|.|TRBV10-3
TGTGCCTCTGGGGTTGGTGGGCCCAGCTCCTACGAGCAGTACTTC
CASGVGGPSSYEQYF
>TRBJ2-7|TRBD1|.|TRBV7-8
TGTGCCAGCAGGCCCGGGACAGGGATTTCCTACGAGCAGTACTTC
CASRPGTGISYEQYF
>TRBJ1-2|.|.|TRBV27
TGTGCCAGCAGTTCAGGCGGCTATGGCTACACCTTC
CASSSGGYGYTF
>TRBJ2-1|TRBD2|.|TRBV29-1
TGCAGCGTTGAAGATCGACTAGCGGGAGTTAATGAGCAGTTCTTC
CSVEDRLAGVNEQFF
>TRBJ1-2|TRBD1|.|TRBV5-1
TGCGCCAGCAGCTTGTCGACAGGGAGTCCTGGCTACACCTTC
CASSLSTGSPGYTF
>TRBJ1-1|.|.|TRBV11-1
TGTGCCAGCAGCCTTACAGAGAACACTGAAGCTTTCTTT
CASSLTENTEAFF
>TRBJ1-2|.|few|TRBV6-2/TRBV6-3
TGTGCCAGCAGCTCCCGACCCTATGGCTACACCTTC
CASSSRPYGYTF
>TRBJ2-7|TRBD2|.|TRBV2
TGTGCCAGCAGGAATTCCGGGACTAGCGGGAGGCGGCAGTACTTC
CASRNSGTSGRRQYF
>TRBJ1-3|.|.|TRBV6-6
TGTGCCAGCAGGACAGGAGACTCTGGAAACACCATATATTTT
CASRTGDSGNTIYF
>TRBJ1-1|.|.|TRBV2
TGTGCCAGCAGACCCGACAGTGAAGCTTTCTTT
CASRPDSEAFF
>TRBJ2-7|.|once|TRBV28
TGTGCCAGCAGCCTTGGGGGCGAGCAGTACTTC
CASSLGGEQYF
>TRBJ1-5|.|once|TRBV6-5
TGTGCCAGCCGACAGACCCTCAATCAGCCCCAGCATTTT
CASRQTLNQPQHF
>TRBJ1-1|.|once|TRBV19
TGTGCCAGTAGTCTAAGAACTGAAGCTTTCTTT
CASSLRTEAFF
>TRBJ1-4|TRBD1|.|TRBV11-2
TGTGCCAGCAGCCAAGACAGGGGGCGCGAAAATGAAAAACTGTTTTTT
CASSQDRGRENEKLFF
>TRBJ1-4|.|.|TRBV27
TGTGCCAGCAGTTTGAGGGGGTTGAGCGAAAAACTGTTTTTT
CASSLRGLSEKLFF
>TRBJ2-7|TRBD1|.|TRBV5-4
TGTGCCAGCAGCTCCGATCCCACCGACAGGGGGGGTGACTACGAGCAGTACTTC
CASSSDPTDRGGDYEQYF
>TRBJ2-1|.|.|TRBV5-1
TGCGCCAGCAGCTTGGATCATGAGCAGTTCTTC
CASSLDHEQFF
>TRBJ2-1|.|.|TRBV28
TGTGCCAGCGGTGAGACCAAAATGGGCCGTCCCTCCTACAATGAGCAGTTCTTC
CASGETKMGRPSYNEQFF
>TRBJ2-1|.|once|TRBV12-3/TRBV12-4
TGTGCCAGCACCGTCCGGGAGAATGAGCAGTTCTTC
CASTVRENEQFF
>TRBJ1-1|TRBD1|.|TRBV4-1
TGCGCCAGCAGCCAACTTTACAGGGGAACGAACACTGAAGCTTTCTTT
CASSQLYRGTNTEAFF
>TRBJ2-7|.|.|TRBV24-1
TGTGCCAGCTCCGCAGGGAACGAGCAGTACTTC
CASSAGNEQYF
>TRBJ1-2|.|once|TRBV5-1
TGCGCCAGCAGCTTGGATGCGGGAGTCTATGGCTACACCTTC
CASSLDAGVYGYTF
>TRBJ1-2|.|.|TRBV5-5
TGTGCCAGCAGCCGGGACCTCTATGGCTACACCTTC
CASSRDLYGYTF
>TRBJ1-1|.|.|TRBV28
TGTGCCAGCAGAGAGCAGATTGAAGCTTTCTTT
CASREQIEAFF
>TRBJ2-5|TRBD2|.|TRBV28
TGTGCCAGCAGTTTTACGGAACTAGCGGTAGAGACCCAGTACTTC
CASSFTELAVETQYF
>TRBJ2-7|.|once|TRBV5-6
TGTGCCAGCAGCTTCGCAGGGCGCGAGCAGTACTTC
CASSFAGREQYF
>TRBJ1-5|TRBD1|.|TRBV28
TGTGCCAGCAGCTATCGGGGACAGGGCACACAGCCCCAGCATTTT
CASSYRGQGTQPQHF
>TRBJ2-5|TRBD2|.|TRBV6-5
TGTGCCAGCATAGGAGCGGGAACACAAGAGACCCAGTACTTC
CASIGAGTQETQYF
>TRBJ1-2|TRBD1|.|TRBV5-1
TGCGCCAGCAGCTGGTCGCGGGACAGGGGGTATGGCTACACCTTC
CASSWSRDRGYGYTF
>TRBJ2-1|TRBD1|.|TRBV27
TGTGCCAGCAGTTTACCCCCTGGACAGGGGAGAGTAAGGAATGAGCAGTTCTTC
CASSLPPGQGRVRNEQFF
>TRBJ1-5|.|.|TRBV24-1
TGTGCCACCAGTGATTTTAGCAATCAGCCCCAGCATTTT
CATSDFSNQPQHF
>TRBJ1-1|.|.|TRBV12-3/TRBV12-4
TGTGCCAGCAGATCATTAATGTCCACTGAAGCTTTCTTT
CASRSLMSTEAFF